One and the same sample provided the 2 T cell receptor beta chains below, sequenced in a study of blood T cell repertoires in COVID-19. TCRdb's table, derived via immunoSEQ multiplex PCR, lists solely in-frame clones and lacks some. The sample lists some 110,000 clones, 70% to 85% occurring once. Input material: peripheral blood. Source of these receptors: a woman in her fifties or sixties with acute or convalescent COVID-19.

The CDR3, as DNA: TGTGCCAGCAGCGGCAGGGGGCGGGCAGCCGGGGAGCTGTTTTTT. This encodes CASSGRGRAAGELFF. The chain carries TRBV2 and TRBJ2-2; 8 bases are a match to TRBD1. Germline loops: CDR1 SNHLY, CDR2 FYNNEI. The CDR3 runs to 15 residues. The V segment lost 6 bases and the J segment 6 bases; nucleotides outside the gene matches: 9. The variable domain in full, completed from reference TRBV2 and TRBJ2-2, reads EPEVTQTPSHQVTQMGQEVILRCVPISNHLYFYWYRQILGQKVEFLVSFYNNEISEKSEIFDDQFSVERPDGSNFTLKIRSTKLEDSAMYFCASSGRGRAAGELFFGEGSRLTVL.

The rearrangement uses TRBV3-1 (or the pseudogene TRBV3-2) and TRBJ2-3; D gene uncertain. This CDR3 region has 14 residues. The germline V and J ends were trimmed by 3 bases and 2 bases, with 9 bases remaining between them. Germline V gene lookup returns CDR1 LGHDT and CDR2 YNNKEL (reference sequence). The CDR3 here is CASSQGWSTDTQYF. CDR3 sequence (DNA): TGTGCCAGCAGCCAGGGCTGGTCCACAGATACGCAGTATTTT.